These 7 T cell receptor beta chains came from one sample sequenced in a study of blood T cells in healthy people across ages. Primers used in a second PCR of about 7 to 12 cycles were a sample-barcoded 5' primer and a J-beta primer mix. TCRdb re-called the 5' RACE reads through MiXCR, storing one row per CDR3 protein. The sample records about 780,000 distinct CDR3 sequences, about 45% being singletons. Sequencing input: blood. These receptors all come from a man older than 75 in good health.

This clonotype has a count of ten or more. This chain links TRBV7-2 with TRBJ2-1, with D tentatively TRBD1 or TRBD2 (5 bases each). The CDR3 has 16 amino acids. The V and J ends lost 5 bases and 7 bases respectively, with 21 bases between them. Germline V CDR1 and CDR2: SGHTA, FQGNSA. This CDR3 reads CASSLLGDQPGNEQFF. CDR3 sequence (DNA): TGTGCCAGCAGCCTCCTAGGGGATCAACCGGGGAATGAGCAGTTCTTC. Supplemented by reference TRBV7-2 and TRBJ2-1, the full variable domain reads GAGVSQSPSNKVTEKGKDVELRCDPISGHTALYWYRQSLGQGLEFLIYFQGNSAPDKSGLPSDRFSAERTGGSVSTLTIQRTQQEDSAVYLCASSLLGDQPGNEQFFGPGTRLTVL.

The chain uses TRBV12-3 or TRBV12-4 and TRBJ2-6, with D hard to call. CDR3 length: 15 amino acids. V was cut by 5 bases and J by 2 bases, with 10 bases left in between. The CDR3 reads CASSPGKAGANVLTF. DNA of the CDR3: TGTGCCAGCAGTCCCGGCAAGGCTGGGGCCAACGTCCTGACTTTC.

The chain couples TRBV14 to TRBJ2-5; 13 bases align to TRBD2. This CDR3 spans 15 amino acids. The junction had 4 bases not matched to a gene; V was cut back by 4 bases and J by 5 bases. Germline V gene sequence: CDR1 SGHDN, CDR2 FVKESK. CDR3 in amino acids: CASSRRGLAGETQYF. In DNA, the CDR3 is TGTGCCAGCAGCCGCCGGGGACTAGCGGGGGAGACCCAGTACTTC.

The J gene is TRBJ2-3, the V gene TRBV24-1, with TRBD2 matching 9 bases. Germline V gene data show CDR1 as KGHDR and CDR2 as SFDVKD. Trimming removed 3 bases from V and 3 bases from J; junction bases left unmatched: 6. CDR3 length: 16 amino acids. The CDR3 DNA sequence: TGTGCCACCAGTGATCCCGGACTAGCGAGAACAGATACGCAGTATTTT. Translation gives CATSDPGLARTDTQYF.

V gene TRBV12-3 or TRBV12-4 combines with J gene TRBJ2-7; TRBD1 aligns across 7 bases. The junction had 10 bases not matched to a gene; V was cut back by 5 bases and J by 6 bases. This CDR3 is 14 amino acids long. DNA of the CDR3: TGTGCCAGCAGTGATCAGACAGGGCGGGTCGAGCAGTACTTC. Amino acid sequence: CASSDQTGRVEQYF.

This clonotype was observed at least ten times. The CDR3 DNA follows: TGTGCCAGCAGCATCACGGGACCTCGAAACACCGGGGAGCTGTTTTTT. Protein product: CASSITGPRNTGELFF. This sequence joins TRBV2 and TRBJ2-2; D may be TRBD1 or TRBD2 (5 bases each). The CDR3 has 16 amino acids. CDR1 and CDR2 (germline): SNHLY, FYNNEI. The germline V and J ends were trimmed by 6 bases and 2 bases, with 16 bases remaining between them.

The gene calls are TRBV20-1 and TRBJ2-7; weak D call: TRBD2 (6 bases). Germline V gives CDR1 DFQATT, CDR2 SNEGSKA (reference sequence). Deletions cut 3 bases from V and 7 bases from J, with 19 bases between. CDR3 size: 14 residues. CDR3 coding DNA: TGCAGTGCTAGTCGGGAGAGCTCCTACAATGAGCAGTACTTC. It is translated as CSASRESSYNEQYF.